The 32 T cell receptor beta chains given below trace back to one sample, sequenced in a study of shared clonotypes between healthy human individuals. Produced via immunoSEQ multiplex PCR; TCRdb's table is partial and in-frame only. The sample carries millions of clones, 85% to 95% recorded once. Sequenced material: naive CD4+ T cells from PBMCs. Subset noted: CD45RA+ positively selected. These receptor sequences come from a man between 18 and 35 years old in good health. Some clones in this sample may be carry-over from other donors' samples.

This clone has a single count. The CDR3 protein is CASSGRQAPNTEAFF. The CDR3 DNA reads as TGTGCCAGCAGCGGCCGACAGGCCCCGAACACTGAAGCTTTCTTT. This sequence joins TRBV14 and TRBJ1-1, with D tentatively TRBD1 (6 bases). The germline CDR1 and CDR2 sequences are SGHDN and FVKESK. V lost 5 bases, J lost 1 base, and 14 bases lay in between. The CDR3 extends over 15 amino acids.

The gene calls are TRBV19 and TRBJ1-1, with a weak D call TRBD1 (5 bases). The CDR3 covers 15 residues. Deletions cut 5 bases from V and 4 bases from J, with 17 bases between. CDR1 LNHDA and CDR2 SQIVND come from the germline V gene (reference sequence). The CDR3 DNA is TGTGCCAGTAGTGAGGGCAGGGTAGGAAGCACTGAAGCTTTCTTT. Amino acid sequence: CASSEGRVGSTEAFF.

On this clone: Other nucleotide sequences in the sample specify the same CDR3. The chain employs TRBV7-8 and TRBJ1-5; possibly TRBD1 for D (5 bases). Per the germline V gene, CDR1 is SGHVS and CDR2 is FQNEAQ. This CDR3 region has 15 residues. V was trimmed by 0 bases and J by 2 bases, leaving 8 bases between them. The CDR3 sequence is CASSLALGGNQPQHF. The CDR3 DNA sequence: TGTGCCAGCAGCTTAGCGCTGGGGGGCAATCAGCCCCAGCATTTT.

This chain connects TRBV19 to TRBJ2-2; D possibly uses TRBD1 or TRBD2 (6 bases each). V lost 6 bases, J lost 6 bases, and 23 bases lay in between. The CDR3 is 17 amino acids. Germline V CDR1 and CDR2: LNHDA, SQIVND (reference sequence). This chain's CDR3 is CASSYNTGRGYPGELFF. In DNA form, the CDR3 reads TGTGCCAGTAGCTATAACACAGGGCGGGGATACCCCGGGGAGCTGTTTTTT.

This clone turned up a few times. The J gene is TRBJ1-2, the V gene TRBV6-5; tentatively, D is TRBD1 (6 bases). Between the trimmed V and J ends, which lost 6 bases and 4 bases, there was a span of 15 bases. Germline V gene lookup returns CDR1 MNHEY and CDR2 SVGAGI. The CDR3 is made up of 14 amino acids. CDR3 DNA: TGTGCCAGCAGACTACAGGGTGTGGGCTATGGCTACACCTTC. Its protein is CASRLQGVGYGYTF.

The chain recombines TRBV29-1 with TRBJ2-4; TRBD1 might be the D (5 bases). There are 17 residues in the CDR3. V gave up 6 bases and J gave up 0 bases, with 21 bases separating them. The germline V gene encodes CDR1 SQVTM and CDR2 ANQGSEA. Here the CDR3 DNA reads TGCAGCGTAAGAGAGGTCGGTCACAGGTTAGCCAAAAACATTCAGTACTTC. This sequence encodes CSVREVGHRLAKNIQYF.

As for this clone: At one of its ends the junction is not consistent with the germline gene, which may arise from a read error. V is TRBV29-1 and J is TRBJ1-2; D gene uncertain. The CDR3 contains 10 residues. Per the germline V gene, CDR1 is SQVTM and CDR2 is ANQGSEA. The CDR3 reads CSVEDLPALF. The CDR3 DNA reads as TGCAGCGTTGAAGATCTCCCAGCCCTATTC. Variable domain in full (rest from reference TRBV29-1 and TRBJ1-2): SAVISQKPSRDICQRGTSLTIQCQVDSQVTMMFWYRQQPGQSLTLIATANQGSEATYESGFVIDKFPISRPNLTFSTLTVSNMSPEDSSIYLCSVEDLPALFGSGTRLTVV.

The V gene is TRBV18, the J gene TRBJ2-3; D gene unclear. The CDR3 consists of 13 residues. Between the trimmed V and J ends, which lost 4 bases and 3 bases, there was a span of 8 bases. The germline V gene has CDR1 KGHSH and CDR2 LQKENI. CDR3 sequence (DNA): TGTGCCAGCTCACTACTTGGGACAGATACGCAGTATTTT. Translated: CASSLLGTDTQYF. The full variable domain, completed using reference TRBV18 and TRBJ2-3, is NAGVMQNPRHLVRRRGQEARLRCSPMKGHSHVYWYRQLPEEGLKFMVYLQKENIIDESGMPKERFSAEFPKEGPSILRIQQVVRGDSAAYFCASSLLGTDTQYFGPGTRLTVL.

The chain couples TRBV7-9 to TRBJ2-7, with D uncertain. CDR1 and CDR2 (germline): SEHNR, FQNEAQ (reference sequence). The length of the CDR3 is 13 residues. V gave up 1 base and J gave up 3 bases, with 7 bases separating them. The CDR3 nucleotides read TGTGCCAGCAGCTTAGTCGGATTCTACGAGCAGTACTTC. It codes for CASSLVGFYEQYF.

A note on this clone: This specimen includes other DNA sequences encoding the same CDR3. V usage is TRBV30 and J usage is TRBJ2-3; possibly TRBD2 for D (5 bases). Germline CDR1 and CDR2: GTSNPN and SVGIG (reference sequence). The CDR3 length is 11 residues. Trimming removed 3 bases at V and 5 bases at J, with 6 bases between. The chain's CDR3 is CAWSGEDTQYF. The DNA of the CDR3 is TGTGCCTGGAGCGGGGAAGATACGCAGTATTTT. Full variable domain (remainder filled in from reference TRBV30 and TRBJ2-3): SQTIHQWPATLVQPVGSPLSLECTVEGTSNPNLYWYRQAAGRGLQLLFYSVGIGQISSEVPQNLSASRPQDRQFILSSKKLLLSDSGFYLCAWSGEDTQYFGPGTRLTVL.

With regard to this clone: Different DNA sequences within this sample yield the same CDR3. This chain connects TRBV19 to TRBJ2-2; the D is unclear. The CDR3 totals 15 residues. Trimming pared 3 bases from V and 0 bases from J, leaving 8 bases between. Germline CDR1 reads LNHDA; CDR2 reads SQIVND (reference sequence). The CDR3 is CASSIGRTNTGELFF. Written as DNA, the CDR3 is TGTGCCAGTAGTATTGGACGCACGAACACCGGGGAGCTGTTTTTT.

The rearrangement links TRBV4-1 to TRBJ2-7, with D perhaps matching TRBD1 or TRBD2 (6 bases each). Germline V gene data show CDR1 as MGHRA and CDR2 as YSYEKL. The V gene lost 1 base and the J gene lost 5 bases, with 18 bases spanning the gap. The CDR3 loop spans 16 amino acids. The CDR3 DNA follows: TGCGCCAGCAGCCAAGCCATAGTAAGGGGGGTAAACGAGCAGTACTTC. Its translation is CASSQAIVRGVNEQYF.

The chain has TRBV6-5 and TRBJ2-3; the match to TRBD1 covers 7 bases. The germline V gene has CDR1 MNHEY and CDR2 SVGAGI. This CDR3 has 15 amino acids. J was trimmed by 6 bases and V by 2 bases; bases with no gene match: 8. This CDR3 reads CASSYADRVGDTQYF. CDR3 bases: TGTGCCAGCAGTTACGCCGACAGGGTGGGGGATACGCAGTATTTT.

The chain combines TRBV7-2 with TRBJ2-7; 9 nucleotides match TRBD2. After removal of 1 base from V and 7 bases from J, the junction contained 14 bases not matched to a gene. CDR1 and CDR2 (germline): SGHTA, FQGNSA. The CDR3 totals 17 residues. This CDR3 is CASSLELRGRAAKEQYF. Here the CDR3 DNA reads TGTGCCAGCAGCTTAGAATTGCGCGGGAGGGCCGCAAAGGAGCAGTACTTC.

The chain is built from TRBV19 and TRBJ2-1, with D possibly matching TRBD2 (6 bases). CDR1 is LNHDA and CDR2 is SQIVND in the germline V gene (reference sequence). V lost 5 bases and J lost 3, with 17 bases in between. The CDR3 loop spans 16 amino acids. The CDR3 DNA reads as TGTGCCAGTAGTGGGGGACCGGGGGAGAGCTACAATGAGCAGTTCTTC. Translating gives CASSGGPGESYNEQFF.

The rearrangement links TRBV28 to TRBJ1-4; the D gene is possibly TRBD1 (6 bases). The CDR3 loop spans 15 amino acids. The germline V and J ends were trimmed by 5 bases and 5 bases, with 15 bases remaining between them. CDR1 and CDR2 from the germline V gene are MDHEN and SYDVKM. The CDR3 region is CASSRYRVGNEKLFF. The CDR3 region has the DNA TGTGCCAGCAGTCGATACAGGGTAGGGAATGAAAAACTGTTTTTT.

This clone was seen once. The J gene is TRBJ2-3, the V gene TRBV30, with D possibly matching TRBD2 (5 bases). This CDR3 contains 15 residues. The V gene's germline CDR1 is GTSNPN and CDR2 SVGIG (reference sequence). V lost 0 bases and J lost 0, with 10 bases in between. CDR3 sequence reads: CAWSVGRASTDTQYF. CDR3 nucleotide sequence: TGTGCCTGGAGTGTAGGGCGGGCTAGCACAGATACGCAGTATTTT.

The chain combines TRBV9 with TRBJ2-5, with 7 positions matching TRBD1. V lost 0 bases and J lost 5; bases outside the gene matches: 13. The CDR3 sequence is 17 residues long. Germline V CDR1 and CDR2: SGDLS, YYNGEE. The CDR3 nucleotides read TGTGCCAGCAGCGTAGACACCATAGAAGGGGGCCGGGAGACCCAGTACTTC. Protein sequence: CASSVDTIEGGRETQYF.

The J gene is TRBJ2-7, the V gene TRBV9, with D perhaps given as TRBD1 or TRBD2 (6 bases each). CDR1 is SGDLS and CDR2 is YYNGEE in the germline V gene. This CDR3 comprises 16 residues. The V gene lost 0 bases and the J gene lost 1 base, with 14 bases spanning the gap. The CDR3: CASSVDGGGGSYEQYF. As DNA, the CDR3 is TGTGCCAGCAGCGTAGACGGCGGAGGGGGGTCCTACGAGCAGTACTTC. Together with reference TRBV9 and TRBJ2-7, the CDR3 gives the full variable domain: DSGVTQTPKHLITATGQRVTLRCSPRSGDLSVYWYQQSLDQGLQFLIQYYNGEERAKGNILERFSAQQFPDLHSELNLSSLELGDSALYFCASSVDGGGGSYEQYFGPGTRLTVT.

This chain uses TRBV6-6 with TRBJ1-1; D ambiguous. The germline V and J ends were trimmed by 5 bases and 1 base, with 8 bases remaining between them. This CDR3 is built from 13 residues. The germline V gene has CDR1 MNHNY and CDR2 SVGAGI (reference sequence). The CDR3 sequence: CASSVLRNTEAFF. The DNA for the CDR3 is TGTGCCAGCAGTGTACTTAGGAACACTGAAGCTTTCTTT.

The chain carries TRBV28 and TRBJ2-5; possibly TRBD2 for D (6 bases). The V end lost 8 bases, the J end lost 5 bases, and 12 bases lay between the germline ends. This CDR3 is 12 amino acids long. Germline V gene lookup returns CDR1 MDHEN and CDR2 SYDVKM. This CDR3 reads CASRGDVETQYF. CDR3 bases: TGTGCCAGCCGCGGGGACGTGGAGACCCAGTACTTC.

The rearrangement links TRBV27 to TRBJ2-5; D gene uncertain. This CDR3 spans 14 amino acids. V lost 0 bases and J 5 bases, leaving 10 bases between the germline ends. Per the germline V gene, CDR1 is MNHEY and CDR2 is SMNVEV (reference sequence). The CDR3 nucleotides read TGTGCCAGCAGTTTATCGCGGTTTACGGAGACCCAGTACTTC. It yields the protein CASSLSRFTETQYF.

The V call is TRBV7-2, the J call TRBJ1-4; perhaps TRBD1 as D (6 bases). The CDR3 covers 14 residues. Trimming removed 4 bases at V and 4 bases at J, with 10 bases between. Germline V lookup: CDR1 SGHTA, CDR2 FQGNSA. The CDR3 nucleotides are TGTGCCAGCAGCTCACAGGGCTTTAATGAAAAACTGTTTTTT. This codes for CASSSQGFNEKLFF.

The chain uses TRBV7-6 and TRBJ2-7; TRBD1 aligns across 9 bases. The CDR3 is 14 residues long. Trimming removed 5 bases from V and 5 bases from J; junction bases left unmatched: 7. CDR1 is SGHVS and CDR2 is FNYEAQ in the germline V gene. This chain's CDR3 is CASSGYRGRNEQYF. The CDR3 bases are TGTGCCAGCAGCGGATACAGGGGGCGAAACGAGCAGTACTTC.

The rearrangement uses TRBV6-1 and TRBJ2-5; D might be TRBD2 (5 bases). This CDR3 spans 13 amino acids. Trimming pared 5 bases from V and 5 bases from J, leaving 12 bases between. Per the germline V gene, CDR1 is MNHNS and CDR2 is SASEGT. The DNA for the CDR3 is TGTGCCAGCAGTAGTCTCCGCGGGGAGACCCAGTACTTC. Translation gives CASSSLRGETQYF.

This chain connects TRBV6-6 to TRBJ2-1; 7 bases are a match to TRBD1. The ends lost 4 bases at V and 4 bases at J; junction bases unmatched: 4. The CDR3 covers 14 residues. CDR1 and CDR2 from the germline V gene are MNHNY and SVGAGI (reference sequence). The CDR3 loop is CASSWTGDYNEQFF. Here the CDR3 DNA reads TGTGCCAGCAGTTGGACAGGCGATTACAATGAGCAGTTCTTC.

The CDR3 DNA reads TGTGCCAGCATGGAGACAGGGTTAAATCAGCCCCAGCATTTT. It is translated as CASMETGLNQPQHF. V and J are TRBV2 and TRBJ1-5, with TRBD1 identical over 7 bases. This CDR3 has 14 residues. Germline CDR1 SNHLY, CDR2 FYNNEI. Trimming took 7 bases from V and 4 from J; bases not matched to a gene: 7.

The sample holds one count of this clone. The J gene is TRBJ2-7, the V gene TRBV4-1, with D possibly TRBD1 on 6 matching bases. Germline-derived CDR1 and CDR2 are MGHRA and YSYEKL. The CDR3 has 14 amino acids. V dropped 4 bases and J dropped 0 bases, with 10 bases sitting between them. The CDR3 region has the DNA TGCGCCAGCAGCCCCTCAGGGGCCTCCTACGAGCAGTACTTC. Protein product: CASSPSGASYEQYF.

The chain couples TRBV27 to TRBJ2-2; 7 bases map to TRBD2. The CDR3 length is 15 residues. CDR1 is MNHEY and CDR2 is SMNVEV in the germline V gene (reference sequence). V was clipped by 6 bases and J by 3 bases; unmatched bases: 7. The CDR3 DNA sequence: TGTGCCAGCAGCCTGAAGCGGGATTACACCGGGGAGCTGTTTTTT. It is translated as CASSLKRDYTGELFF.

This chain connects TRBV25-1 to TRBJ1-6; D is undetermined. In germline, CDR1 is MGHDK, CDR2 SYGVNS. This CDR3 is built from 14 residues. Trimming removed 5 bases from V and 7 bases from J, with 12 bases in between. CDR3 nucleotides: TGTGCCAGCAGTCTTTCCAATTGGAATTCACCCCTCCACTTT. It codes for CASSLSNWNSPLHF. Supplemented by reference TRBV25-1 and TRBJ1-6, the full variable domain reads EADIYQTPRYLVIGTGKKITLECSQTMGHDKMYWYQQDPGMELHLIHYSYGVNSTEKGDLSSESTVSRIRTEHFPLTLESARPSHTSQYLCASSLSNWNSPLHFGNGTRLTVT.

The chain employs TRBV11-3 and TRBJ2-2; D remains unclear. The germline V gene has CDR1 SGHNT and CDR2 YENEEA. The CDR3 consists of 16 residues. V gave up 0 bases and J gave up 5 bases, with 13 bases separating them. CDR3 protein: CASSLDGFSFTGELFF. CDR3 coding DNA: TGTGCCAGCAGCTTAGATGGGTTTAGTTTTACCGGGGAGCTGTTTTTT.

This clone was seen only once. The V call is TRBV7-9, the J call TRBJ1-4, with 8 bases matching TRBD1. Germline loops: CDR1 SEHNR, CDR2 FQNEAQ (reference sequence). The junction had 7 bases not matched to a gene; V was cut back by 5 bases and J by 8 bases. The CDR3 extends over 14 amino acids. The CDR3 DNA reads as TGTGCCAGCAGCCAGAGGACAGGGCCCGAAAAACTGTTTTTT. This encodes CASSQRTGPEKLFF.